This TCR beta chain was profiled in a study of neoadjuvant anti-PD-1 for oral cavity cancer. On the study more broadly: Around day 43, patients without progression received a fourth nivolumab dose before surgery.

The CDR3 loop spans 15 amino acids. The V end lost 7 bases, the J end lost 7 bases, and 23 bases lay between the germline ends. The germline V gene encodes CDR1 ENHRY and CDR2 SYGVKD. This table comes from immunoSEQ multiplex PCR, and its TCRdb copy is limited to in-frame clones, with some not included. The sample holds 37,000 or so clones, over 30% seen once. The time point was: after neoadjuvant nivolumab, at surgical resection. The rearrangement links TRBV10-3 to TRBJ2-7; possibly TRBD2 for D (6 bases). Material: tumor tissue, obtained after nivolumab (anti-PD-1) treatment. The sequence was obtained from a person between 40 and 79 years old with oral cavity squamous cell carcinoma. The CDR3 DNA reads TGTGCCATCACATCCCTGGGCGGAGGGCGAGAAGAGCAGTACTTC. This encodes CAITSLGGGREEQYF.